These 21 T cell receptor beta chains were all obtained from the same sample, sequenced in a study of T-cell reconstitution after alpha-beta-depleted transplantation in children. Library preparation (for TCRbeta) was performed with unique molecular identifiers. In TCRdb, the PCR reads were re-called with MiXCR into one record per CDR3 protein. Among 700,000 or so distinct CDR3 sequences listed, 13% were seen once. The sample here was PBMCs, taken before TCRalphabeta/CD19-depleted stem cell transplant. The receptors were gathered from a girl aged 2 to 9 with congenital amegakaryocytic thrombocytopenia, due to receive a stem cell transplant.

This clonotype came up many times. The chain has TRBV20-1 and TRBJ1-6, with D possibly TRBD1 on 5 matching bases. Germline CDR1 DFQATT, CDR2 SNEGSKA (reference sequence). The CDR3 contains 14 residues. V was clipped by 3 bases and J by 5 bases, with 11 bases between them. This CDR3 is CSASSGTNNSPLHF. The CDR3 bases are TGCAGTGCTAGTTCCGGGACTAATAATTCACCCCTCCACTTT.

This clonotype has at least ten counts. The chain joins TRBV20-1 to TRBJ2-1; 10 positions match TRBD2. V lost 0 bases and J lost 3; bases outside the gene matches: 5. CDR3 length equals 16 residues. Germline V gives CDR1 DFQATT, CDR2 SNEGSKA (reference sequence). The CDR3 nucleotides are TGCAGTGCTAGAGATCGGCTAGCGGGAGACTACAATGAGCAGTTCTTC. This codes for CSARDRLAGDYNEQFF.

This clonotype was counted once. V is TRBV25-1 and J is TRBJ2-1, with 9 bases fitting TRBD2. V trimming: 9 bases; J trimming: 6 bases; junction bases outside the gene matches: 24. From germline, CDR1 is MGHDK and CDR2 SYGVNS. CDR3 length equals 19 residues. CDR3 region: CARSPGLAGGPGNRNEQFF. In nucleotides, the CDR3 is TGTGCCAGGAGCCCCGGACTCGCGGGAGGGCCGGGAAATCGCAATGAGCAGTTCTTC.

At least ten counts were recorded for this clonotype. The CDR3 coding sequence is TGTGCCAGCAGCTTAGGGTTTTCGGACACTGAAGCTTTCTTT. Its protein product is CASSLGFSDTEAFF. This chain links TRBV7-8 with TRBJ1-1; D is unclear. Trimming removed 1 base at V and 3 bases at J, with 9 bases between. The germline gives CDR1 SGHVS, CDR2 FQNEAQ. The CDR3 length is 14 residues.

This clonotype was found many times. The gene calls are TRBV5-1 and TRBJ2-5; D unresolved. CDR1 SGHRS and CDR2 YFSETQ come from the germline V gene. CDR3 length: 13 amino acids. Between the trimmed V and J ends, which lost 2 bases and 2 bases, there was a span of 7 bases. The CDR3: CASSFGLQETQYF. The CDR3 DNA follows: TGCGCCAGCAGCTTCGGCCTTCAAGAGACCCAGTACTTC.

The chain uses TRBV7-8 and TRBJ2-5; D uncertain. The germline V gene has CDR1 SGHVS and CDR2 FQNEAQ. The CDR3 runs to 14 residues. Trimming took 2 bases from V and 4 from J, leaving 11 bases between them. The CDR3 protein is CASSLKRVVETQYF. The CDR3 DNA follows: TGTGCCAGCAGCTTAAAACGGGTTGTAGAGACCCAGTACTTC.

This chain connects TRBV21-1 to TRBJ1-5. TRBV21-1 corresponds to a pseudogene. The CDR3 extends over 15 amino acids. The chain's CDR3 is CEKPERVWGNQPQHF. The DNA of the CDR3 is TGCGAAAAGCCTGAACGTGTCTGGGGCAATCAGCCCCAGCATTTT.

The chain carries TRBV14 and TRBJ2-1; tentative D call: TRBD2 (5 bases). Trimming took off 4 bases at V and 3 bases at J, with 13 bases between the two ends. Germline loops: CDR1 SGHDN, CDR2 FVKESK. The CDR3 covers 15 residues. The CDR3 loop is CASSPRAVNYNEQFF. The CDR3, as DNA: TGTGCCAGCAGCCCGAGAGCGGTAAACTACAATGAGCAGTTCTTC.

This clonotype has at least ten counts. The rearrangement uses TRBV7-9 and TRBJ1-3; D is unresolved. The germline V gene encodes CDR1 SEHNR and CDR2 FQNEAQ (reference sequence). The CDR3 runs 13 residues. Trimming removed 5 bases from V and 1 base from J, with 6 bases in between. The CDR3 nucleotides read TGTGCCAGCAGCCTATCTTCTGGAAACACCATATATTTT. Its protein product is CASSLSSGNTIYF.

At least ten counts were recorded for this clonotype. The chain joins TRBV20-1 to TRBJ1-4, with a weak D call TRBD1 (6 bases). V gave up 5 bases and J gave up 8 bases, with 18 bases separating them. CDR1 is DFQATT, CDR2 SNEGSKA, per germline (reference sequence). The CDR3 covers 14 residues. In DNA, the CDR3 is TGCAGTGCTTATACCGGGGGGGCTGGGGAAAAACTGTTTTTT. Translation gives CSAYTGGAGEKLFF.

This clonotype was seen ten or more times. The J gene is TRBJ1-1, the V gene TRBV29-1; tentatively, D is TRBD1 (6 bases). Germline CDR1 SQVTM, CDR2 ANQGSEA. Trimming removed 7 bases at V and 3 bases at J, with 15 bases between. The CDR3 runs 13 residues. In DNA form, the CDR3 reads TGCAGCGGCTACAGGGCGTCGGACACTGAAGCTTTCTTT. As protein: CSGYRASDTEAFF.

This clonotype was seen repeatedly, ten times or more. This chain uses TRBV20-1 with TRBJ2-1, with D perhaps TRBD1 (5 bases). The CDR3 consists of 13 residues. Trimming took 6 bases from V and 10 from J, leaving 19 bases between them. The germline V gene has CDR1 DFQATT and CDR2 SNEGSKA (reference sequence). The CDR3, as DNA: TGCAGTGCGGGGCCGCTAGGTCCGATCGAGCAGTTCTTC. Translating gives CSAGPLGPIEQFF.

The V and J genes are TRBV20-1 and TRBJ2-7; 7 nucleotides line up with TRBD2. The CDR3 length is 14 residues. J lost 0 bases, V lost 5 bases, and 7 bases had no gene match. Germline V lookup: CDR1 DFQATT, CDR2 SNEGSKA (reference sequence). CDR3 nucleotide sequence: TGCAGTGCTGGGGGGGACGGGAACTCCTACGAGCAGTACTTC. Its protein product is CSAGGDGNSYEQYF.

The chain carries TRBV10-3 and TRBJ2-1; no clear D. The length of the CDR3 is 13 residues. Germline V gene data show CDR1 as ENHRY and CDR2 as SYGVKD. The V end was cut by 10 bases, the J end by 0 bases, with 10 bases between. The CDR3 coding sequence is TGTGCCACCCGAGAAGCCTCCTACAATGAGCAGTTCTTC. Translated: CATREASYNEQFF.

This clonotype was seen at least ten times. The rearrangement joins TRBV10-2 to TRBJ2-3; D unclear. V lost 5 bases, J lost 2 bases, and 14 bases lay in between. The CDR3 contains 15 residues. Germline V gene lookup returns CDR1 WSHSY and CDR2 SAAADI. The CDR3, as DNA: TGCGCCAGCAGTCGCGAAAACTACTTCACAGATACGCAGTATTTT. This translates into CASSRENYFTDTQYF.

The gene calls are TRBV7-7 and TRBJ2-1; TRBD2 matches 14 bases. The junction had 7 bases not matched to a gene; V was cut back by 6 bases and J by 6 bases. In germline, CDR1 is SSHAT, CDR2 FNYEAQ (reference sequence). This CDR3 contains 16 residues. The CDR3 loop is CASSRLAGGPINEQFF. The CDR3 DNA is TGTGCCAGCAGTAGACTAGCGGGAGGGCCTATCAATGAGCAGTTCTTC. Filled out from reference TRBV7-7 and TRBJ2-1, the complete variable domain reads GAGVSQSPRYKVTKRGQDVTLRCDPISSHATLYWYQQALGQGPEFLTYFNYEAQPDKSGLPSDRFSAERPEGSISTLTIQRTEQRDSAMYRCASSRLAGGPINEQFFGPGTRLTVL.

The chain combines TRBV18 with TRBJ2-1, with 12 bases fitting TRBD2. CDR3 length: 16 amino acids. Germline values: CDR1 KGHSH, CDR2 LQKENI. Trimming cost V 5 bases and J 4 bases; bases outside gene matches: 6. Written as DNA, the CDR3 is TGTGCCAGCTCAACTAGGACTAGCGGGGCATACAATGAGCAGTTCTTC. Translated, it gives CASSTRTSGAYNEQFF.

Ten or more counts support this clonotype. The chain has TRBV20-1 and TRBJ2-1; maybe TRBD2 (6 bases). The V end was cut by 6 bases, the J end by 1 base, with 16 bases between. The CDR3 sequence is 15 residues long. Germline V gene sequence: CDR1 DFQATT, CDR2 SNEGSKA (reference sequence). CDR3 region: CSASYLARSYNEQFF. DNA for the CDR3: TGCAGTGCCTCATACCTAGCGAGGTCCTACAATGAGCAGTTCTTC.

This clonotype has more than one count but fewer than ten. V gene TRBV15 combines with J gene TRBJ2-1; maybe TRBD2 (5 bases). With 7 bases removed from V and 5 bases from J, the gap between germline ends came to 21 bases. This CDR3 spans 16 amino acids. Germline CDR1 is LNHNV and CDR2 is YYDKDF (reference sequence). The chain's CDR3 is CATTFDIEGNHNEQFF. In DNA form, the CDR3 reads TGTGCCACCACCTTCGATATAGAGGGAAACCACAATGAGCAGTTCTTC.

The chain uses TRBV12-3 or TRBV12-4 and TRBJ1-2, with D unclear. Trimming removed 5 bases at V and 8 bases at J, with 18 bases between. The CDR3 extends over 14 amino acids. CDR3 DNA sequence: TGTGCCAGCAGTACGAACCCTGGGGTGAGCGGCTACACCTTC. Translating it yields CASSTNPGVSGYTF.

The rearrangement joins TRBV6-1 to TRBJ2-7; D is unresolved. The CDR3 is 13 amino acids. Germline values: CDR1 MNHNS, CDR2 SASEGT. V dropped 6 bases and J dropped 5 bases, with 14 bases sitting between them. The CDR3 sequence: CASRVPGEHEQYF. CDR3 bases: TGTGCCAGCAGAGTCCCCGGAGAGCACGAGCAGTACTTC.